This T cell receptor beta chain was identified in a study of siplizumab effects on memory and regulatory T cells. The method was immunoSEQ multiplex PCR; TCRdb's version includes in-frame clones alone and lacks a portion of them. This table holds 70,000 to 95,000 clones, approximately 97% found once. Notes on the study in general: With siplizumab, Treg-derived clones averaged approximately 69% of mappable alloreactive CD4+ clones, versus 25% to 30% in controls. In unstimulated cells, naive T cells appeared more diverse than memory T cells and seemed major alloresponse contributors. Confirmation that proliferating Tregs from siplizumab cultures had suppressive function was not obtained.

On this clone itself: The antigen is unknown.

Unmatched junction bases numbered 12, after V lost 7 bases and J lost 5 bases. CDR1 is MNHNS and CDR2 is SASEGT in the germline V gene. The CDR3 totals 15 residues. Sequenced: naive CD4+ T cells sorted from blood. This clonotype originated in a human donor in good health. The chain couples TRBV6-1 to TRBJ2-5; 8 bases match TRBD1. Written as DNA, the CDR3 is TGTGCCAGCACCGTTTGGACAGGGTCAGGGGAGACCCAGTACTTC. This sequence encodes CASTVWTGSGETQYF.